This TCR beta chain originates from a study of blood T cell repertoires in COVID-19. Overall study: COVID-19 samples collected from the United States, Italy and Spain covered acute and convalescent phases.

Using immunoSEQ multiplex PCR, the repertoire was profiled, and TCRdb retains in-frame clones only, with some absent. The sample consists of about 140,000 clones, less than 80% of them appearing once. The germline V gene has CDR1 MNHNS and CDR2 SASEGT. After removal of 6 bases from V and 0 bases from J, the junction contained 5 bases not matched to a gene. The CDR3 runs 15 residues. This clonotype was obtained from a man aged 60 to 69 with acute or convalescent COVID-19. V and J are TRBV6-1 and TRBJ1-3; 7 positions agree with TRBD1. The source material was peripheral blood. As DNA, the CDR3 is TGTGCCAGCAGCATCGGGACAGCCTCTGGAAACACCATATATTTT. Its translation is CASSIGTASGNTIYF.